The rows below give T cell receptor beta chains drawn from one sample of a study of identical twins. Using its own MiXCR run on the 5' RACE reads, TCRdb lists one record per CDR3 protein. Here the sample spans 500,000 or so distinct CDR3 sequences, approximately 14% being singletons. This sample also appeared in a second study, on yellow fever vaccine responses in identical twins.

The material sequenced was CD4+ T cells sorted from blood. Receptors originate from a woman under 30 in good health. Each CDR3 is given with its conserved first and last residue. D genes are given only for firm matches. Clone size is not always given. Where it is, it says once, few, many or a class for expanded clones.

-	TRBJ1-5	TRBV4-2	few	CASSQGGLTGNQPQHF	TGTGCCAGCAGCCAAGGTGGGTTAACTGGCAATCAGCCCCAGCATTTT
-	TRBJ1-5	TRBV7-8	few	CASSLKRDMPQHF	TGTGCCAGCAGCTTAAAAAGGGATATGCCCCAGCATTTT
-	TRBJ2-1	TRBV30	-	CAWSAYGDEQFF	TGTGCCTGGAGTGCGTATGGCGATGAGCAGTTCTTC
-	TRBJ2-3	TRBV10-3	-	CAIRGVTSTDTQYF	TGTGCCATCAGAGGGGTAACTAGCACAGATACGCAGTATTTT
TRBD2	TRBJ2-3	TRBV7-9	-	CASSPTSGGAKDTQYF	TGTGCCAGCAGTCCAACTAGCGGGGGGGCAAAAGATACGCAGTATTTT
-	TRBJ2-5	TRBV5-1	-	CASSLSSREQPPGETQYF	TGCGCCAGCAGCTTGAGTTCGAGGGAACAGCCCCCAGGAGAGACCCAGTACTTC
-	TRBJ2-2	TRBV20-1	few	CSASGGGAGELFF	TGCAGTGCTAGTGGTGGGGGAGCCGGGGAGCTGTTTTTT
TRBD1	TRBJ2-2	TRBV5-6	-	CASSRRPGQGATGELFF	TGTGCCAGCAGTCGCAGACCGGGACAGGGAGCAACCGGGGAGCTGTTTTTT
-	TRBJ2-7	TRBV27	-	CASSFSPTGIGEQYF	TGTGCCAGCAGTTTCTCACCGACCGGAATAGGCGAGCAGTACTTC
-	TRBJ2-6	TRBV7-3	few	CASSLSVSGSHREIPGANVLTF	TGTGCCAGCAGCTTATCCGTTAGCGGTTCGCACAGGGAAATTCCTGGGGCCAACGTCCTGACTTTC
-	TRBJ2-1	TRBV5-1	-	CASSFQQNSYNEQFF	TGCGCCAGCAGCTTCCAACAAAACTCCTACAATGAGCAGTTCTTC
-	TRBJ2-3	TRBV5-6	few	CASSPWTVTDTQYF	TGTGCCAGCAGCCCTTGGACAGTCACAGATACGCAGTATTTT
-	TRBJ2-2	TRBV19	-	CASFSTSAGHTGELFF	TGTGCCAGCTTCAGTACATCGGCAGGGCACACCGGGGAGCTGTTTTTT
-	TRBJ1-1	TRBV7-3	-	CASSLLGRGTESFF	TGTGCCAGCAGCTTATTGGGCAGGGGCACTGAATCTTTCTTT
TRBD1	TRBJ1-2	TRBV28	few	CASGDSYGYTF	TGTGCCAGCGGGGACAGCTATGGCTACACCTTC
TRBD1	TRBJ2-5	TRBV9	few	CASSVDGQAVETQYF	TGTGCCAGCAGCGTAGACGGACAGGCGGTGGAGACCCAGTACTTC
TRBD1	TRBJ2-7	TRBV10-3	few	CATSGQGAWEQYF	TGTGCCACCTCGGGACAGGGGGCGTGGGAGCAGTACTTC
-	TRBJ2-7	TRBV7-8	-	CASTLRYSYEQYF	TGTGCCAGCACTCTTCGGTACTCCTACGAGCAGTACTTC
TRBD2	TRBJ2-3	TRBV5-1	few	CASSRRREGPDTQYF	TGCGCCAGCAGCCGAAGGCGGGAGGGTCCAGATACGCAGTATTTT
-	TRBJ1-2	TRBV12-3/TRBV12-4	few	CASSFLRMRSGGYGYTF	TGTGCCAGCAGTTTCCTCCGGATGAGGTCGGGGGGCTATGGCTACACCTTC
-	TRBJ2-3	TRBV5-1	-	CASSLNSGEGDTQYF	TGCGCCAGCAGCTTGAATAGCGGAGAGGGAGATACGCAGTATTTT
-	TRBJ1-5	TRBV6-1	-	CASTPKWGANQPQHF	TGTGCCAGCACCCCCAAGTGGGGGGCCAATCAGCCCCAGCATTTT
-	TRBJ2-5	TRBV6-2/TRBV6-3	-	CASSYSQARETQYF	TGTGCCAGCAGTTACTCGCAAGCGCGGGAGACCCAGTACTTC
-	TRBJ2-3	TRBV5-1	many	CASSSGSADTQYF	TGCGCCAGCAGTTCAGGGTCCGCAGATACGCAGTATTTT
TRBD2	TRBJ2-3	TRBV3-1	-	CASTQDRLAGGPDTQYF	TGTGCCAGCACCCAAGATCGGCTAGCGGGGGGGCCAGATACGCAGTATTTT
-	TRBJ2-1	TRBV19	few	CASSISLLASPNYNEQFF	TGTGCCAGTAGTATATCCCTTCTAGCGTCCCCCAACTACAATGAGCAGTTCTTC
TRBD1	TRBJ1-1	TRBV6-2/TRBV6-3	few	CASSVGQTMNTEAFF	TGTGCCAGCAGTGTGGGACAGACCATGAACACTGAAGCTTTCTTT
-	TRBJ2-1	TRBV20-1	-	CSARDLRVYNEQFF	TGCAGTGCTAGAGATCTTCGGGTCTACAATGAGCAGTTCTTC
-	TRBJ2-1	TRBV6-2/TRBV6-3	-	CASSPDGGGFNEQFF	TGTGCCAGCAGTCCCGATGGGGGCGGTTTCAATGAGCAGTTCTTC
TRBD2	TRBJ2-1	TRBV7-2	few	CASSKPAGTSGNNEQFF	TGTGCCAGCAGCAAGCCCGCCGGGACTAGCGGTAACAATGAGCAGTTCTTC
-	TRBJ2-1	TRBV27	-	CASSFERASYNEQFF	TGTGCCAGCAGTTTCGAGAGGGCCTCCTACAATGAGCAGTTCTTC
TRBD2	TRBJ2-2	TRBV4-1	-	CASSLSHRLAEKQGGTGELFF	TGCGCCAGCAGCCTCTCCCATCGGCTAGCGGAGAAACAAGGAGGGACCGGGGAGCTGTTTTTT
-	TRBJ2-7	TRBV15	few	CATSAWQGSYEQYF	TGTGCCACCAGCGCTTGGCAGGGGTCCTACGAGCAGTACTTC
-	TRBJ2-1	TRBV7-9	few	CASSLETGEEQFF	TGTGCCAGCAGCTTAGAAACGGGAGAGGAGCAGTTCTTC
-	TRBJ1-2	TRBV13	-	CASSWGLLPNYGYTF	TGTGCCAGCAGCTGGGGACTCCTTCCTAACTATGGCTACACCTTC
TRBD2	TRBJ2-3	TRBV4-2	-	CASSQGSSGEGIAQYF	TGTGCCAGCAGCCAAGGGTCTAGCGGGGAAGGTATCGCGCAGTATTTT
-	TRBJ1-2	TRBV6-5	few	CASSYWGHYGYTF	TGTGCCAGCAGTTACTGGGGGCACTATGGCTACACCTTC
-	TRBJ2-5	TRBV7-9	few	CASSDSAAGAQETQYF	TGTGCCAGCAGCGATAGTGCGGCGGGGGCGCAAGAGACCCAGTACTTC
-	TRBJ2-1	TRBV11-2	few	CASSLDPVDEQFF	TGTGCCAGCAGCTTAGATCCCGTAGATGAGCAGTTCTTC
-	TRBJ2-2	TRBV20-1	-	CCARRDSGWNTGELFF	TGCTGTGCTCGAAGAGACAGCGGATGGAACACCGGGGAGCTGTTTTTT
-	TRBJ1-5	TRBV25-1	-	CASSDRNQPQHF	TGTGCCAGCAGTGACCGCAATCAGCCCCAGCATTTT
TRBD2	TRBJ2-7	TRBV12-3/TRBV12-4	many	CASSWGGYEQYF	TGTGCCAGCAGCTGGGGGGGCTACGAGCAGTACTTC
TRBD2	TRBJ2-3	TRBV29-1	few	CSAPGLAVTDTQYF	TGCAGCGCACCGGGACTAGCGGTCACAGATACGCAGTATTTT
TRBD2	TRBJ2-7	TRBV11-2	many	CASTGGIAGVVLEQYF	TGTGCCAGCACCGGCGGAATAGCGGGAGTAGTTCTCGAGCAGTACTTC
-	TRBJ1-1	TRBV12-3/TRBV12-4	-	CASSGQQNTEAFF	TGTGCCAGCAGTGGTCAGCAGAACACTGAAGCTTTCTTT
-	TRBJ2-7	TRBV27	-	CASSLSDRVYEQYF	TGTGCCAGCAGTTTATCGGACAGAGTGTACGAGCAGTACTTC
-	TRBJ2-5	TRBV20-1	many	CSAIRAQTQYF	TGCAGTGCTATCAGGGCCCAGACCCAGTACTTC
-	TRBJ2-3	TRBV20-1	few	CSATWDLGGSHDTQYF	TGCAGTGCTACCTGGGATCTGGGGGGCTCTCACGATACGCAGTATTTT
TRBD2	TRBJ2-1	TRBV5-1	many	CASSFTSGGRGNEQFF	TGCGCCAGCAGCTTTACTAGCGGGGGCCGAGGCAATGAGCAGTTCTTC